These T cell receptor beta chains were read from a single sample in a study of blood T cell repertoires in COVID-19. The repertoire was sequenced with immunoSEQ multiplex PCR; TCRdb's copy has only in-frame clones and lacks some. Here the sample spans 110,000 to 150,000 clones, roughly 88% being singletons. Material: peripheral blood. All receptors come from a man aged 55-75 years with active or convalescent COVID-19. The CDR3 runs from the conserved cysteine through the conserved F or W. Each record gives: D gene, clone size, V gene, J gene, CDR3 DNA, CDR3 protein. D genes are given only for firm matches. Size is omitted from some rows. Given values are once, few, many or a class for expanded clones.

NA	NA	TRBV27	TRBJ1-3	TGTGCCAGCATGGCGCAGGCACCTACATTCTCTGGAAACACCATATATTTT	CASMAQAPTFSGNTIYF
NA	once	TRBV5-1	TRBJ2-1	TGCGCCAGCAGCTTGGGGCTAGACAATGAGCAGTTCTTC	CASSLGLDNEQFF
NA	once	TRBV2	TRBJ2-1	TGTGCCAGCATGGGACTTAAGAGCTCCTACAATGAGCAGTTCTTC	CASMGLKSSYNEQFF
NA	NA	TRBV9	TRBJ1-2	TGTGCCAGCAGCGTAGGGTCAAGCCCCATTGGCTACACCTTC	CASSVGSSPIGYTF
NA	NA	TRBV19	TRBJ1-4	TGTGCCAGTAGGCTGGGGGGGAATGAAAAACTGTTTTTT	CASRLGGNEKLFF
TRBD2	NA	TRBV10-2	TRBJ2-7	TGCGCCAGCAGTGAGTCTGTTAGCGGGGGTTACGAGCAGTACTTC	CASSESVSGGYEQYF
NA	NA	TRBV5-8	TRBJ2-1	TGTGCCAGCAGCTTGGCCAGATACAATGAGCAGTTCTTC	CASSLARYNEQFF
NA	once	TRBV5-1	TRBJ1-5	TGCGCCAGCAGCCCGTGGACCGGGAACAATCAGCCCCAGCATTTT	CASSPWTGNNQPQHF
NA	NA	TRBV7-6	TRBJ1-4	TGTGCCAGCAGCTTAGTTGGTAGGCGGAGAGGGACTAATGAAAAACTGTTTTTT	CASSLVGRRRGTNEKLFF
NA	NA	TRBV19	TRBJ1-5	TGTGCCAGTACTCAACTACGGGGGAGTGGGGGTCAGCCCCAGCATTTT	CASTQLRGSGGQPQHF
NA	NA	TRBV3-1/TRBV3-2	TRBJ2-2	TGTGCCAGCAGCCAAGGGCACGCGAACACCGGGGAGCTGTTTTTT	CASSQGHANTGELFF
TRBD1	few	TRBV24-1	TRBJ1-5	TGTGCCACCAGTGAGGGACAGGGGGCCGGCAATCAGCCCCAGCATTTT	CATSEGQGAGNQPQHF
TRBD1	NA	TRBV24-1	TRBJ2-7	TGTGCCACCAGTGATCCTCGACAGGGATCCGAGCAGTACTTC	CATSDPRQGSEQYF
TRBD1	NA	TRBV3-1/TRBV3-2	TRBJ1-2	TGTGCCAGCAGCCGGACAGGGGGGGGGAGACAGGCCCCGTCTGGCTACACCTTC	CASSRTGGGRQAPSGYTF
NA	NA	TRBV7-2	TRBJ2-3	TGTGCCAGCAGCTTAGTTGCGGCCAGCACAGATACGCAGTATTTT	CASSLVAASTDTQYF
NA	NA	TRBV19	TRBJ2-5	TGTGCCAGTAGTCCCCCCGGACTCCCGTACCAAGAGACCCAGTACTTC	CASSPPGLPYQETQYF
TRBD2	NA	TRBV10-1	TRBJ2-3	TGCGCCAGCAGTGACGGCGGGAGAAGCACAGATACGCAGTATTTT	CASSDGGRSTDTQYF
TRBD1	NA	TRBV24-1	TRBJ2-1	TGTGCCACCAGTGATCCCGGACAGGGGGACTACGAGCAGTTCTTC	CATSDPGQGDYEQFF
TRBD1	NA	TRBV27	TRBJ1-5	TGTGCCAGCAGCCCAAGAGGGACAGTCAGCAATCAGCCCCAGCATTTT	CASSPRGTVSNQPQHF
TRBD1	NA	TRBV5-1	TRBJ2-3	TGCGCCAGCAGCTTTTTGGGGACTGGGACAGGGGCCCATACAAGCACAGATACGCAGTATTTT	CASSFLGTGTGAHTSTDTQYF
TRBD2	NA	TRBV11-3	TRBJ2-1	TGTGCCAGCAGCTCTAGCGGGAGCTCCTACAATGAGCAGTTCTTC	CASSSSGSSYNEQFF
NA	NA	TRBV18	TRBJ1-1	TGTGCCAGCTCACCCACGTTAGGAGTTGCGGCTGAAGCTTTCTTT	CASSPTLGVAAEAFF
NA	NA	TRBV21-1	TRBJ1-5	TGTGCCAGCAACCCGACAGGGGTGAATCAGCCCCAGCATTTT	CASNPTGVNQPQHF
NA	NA	TRBV2	TRBJ1-5	TGTGCCAGCACCCCGGACGGGGGCAATCAGCCCCAGCATTTT	CASTPDGGNQPQHF
NA	once	TRBV9	TRBJ2-1	TGTGCCAGCAGCGTAGGGCAGGGGATTTACAATGAGCAGTTCTTC	CASSVGQGIYNEQFF
NA	NA	TRBV4-1	TRBJ1-4	TGCGCCAGCAGGCGGACAGCAACTAATGAAAAACTGTTTTTT	CASRRTATNEKLFF
TRBD2	NA	TRBV4-3	TRBJ2-1	TGCGCCAGCAGCCTAGGGGGGACTAGCGGGAGTGATGAGCAGTTCTTC	CASSLGGTSGSDEQFF
NA	NA	TRBV4-3	TRBJ1-1	TGCGCCAGCAGCCAAGATGTCACGGAGGACACTGAAGCTTTCTTT	CASSQDVTEDTEAFF
NA	NA	TRBV6-5	TRBJ2-7	TGTGCCAGCAGTTACGTCGGCTCCTACGAGCAGTACTTC	CASSYVGSYEQYF
NA	NA	TRBV21-1	TRBJ1-6	TGTGCCAGCACCTCTGGGGACAGGGCTTCACCCCTCCACTTT	CASTSGDRASPLHF
NA	NA	TRBV19	TRBJ1-1	TGTGCCAGTAGTATCGGGGTGAACACTGAAGCTTTCTTT	CASSIGVNTEAFF
NA	NA	TRBV18	TRBJ2-1	TGTGCCAGCTCACCATCCCGGGGGAACAATGAGCAGTTCTTC	CASSPSRGNNEQFF
TRBD2	NA	TRBV4-3	TRBJ2-5	TGCGCCAGCAGCCAAGATGGGCCCGGGGGGGAAGGTTCTGAGACCCAGTACTTC	CASSQDGPGGEGSETQYF
TRBD2	once	TRBV6-2/TRBV6-3	TRBJ2-1	TGTGCCAGCAGTTTTGCGGGAGGGTACAATGAGCAGTTCTTC	CASSFAGGYNEQFF
NA	NA	TRBV9	TRBJ1-1	TGTGCCAGCACCCGTGGTGAGGGGGTAACTGAAGCTTTCTTT	CASTRGEGVTEAFF
NA	NA	TRBV27	TRBJ1-4	TGTGCCAGCAGTTTATGGAGCACGGGTGAAAAACTGTTTTTT	CASSLWSTGEKLFF
TRBD2	once	TRBV6-2/TRBV6-3	TRBJ2-7	TGTGCCAGCAGTTACTCAAGCGGGGGGGCCCTCTACGAGCAGTACTTC	CASSYSSGGALYEQYF
NA	NA	TRBV27	TRBJ1-5	TGTGCCAGCAGTTTATCTATTAGCCCCCCTATGGTTTCCCAAAATCAGCCCCAGCATTTT	CASSLSISPPMVSQNQPQHF
TRBD2	NA	TRBV9	TRBJ2-2	TGTGCCAGCAGCGTAGGCCCAGCGCTAGCGGGAAGAGCCGGGGAGCTGTTTTTT	CASSVGPALAGRAGELFF
TRBD2	few	TRBV6-5	TRBJ2-7	TGTGCCAGCAGTTACGCTAGCGGGGGCTCCTACGAGCAGTACTTC	CASSYASGGSYEQYF
NA	NA	TRBV2	TRBJ2-5	TGTGCCAGCAGTGACGCCACAGGGCTGGGAGAGACCCAGTACTTC	CASSDATGLGETQYF
TRBD1	NA	TRBV4-3	TRBJ1-6	TGCGCCAGCAGCCAGGAATATACGGACAGGAAGAGCTCCTATAATTCACCCCTCCACTTT	CASSQEYTDRKSSYNSPLHF
NA	NA	TRBV6-4	TRBJ1-1	TGTGCCAGCAGTGAGGGGCAAGACTCCTTCATGAACACTGAAGCTTTCTTT	CASSEGQDSFMNTEAFF
NA	NA	TRBV27	TRBJ2-3	TGTGCCAGCAGTTTGGGCGCTCTGGGCGCAGATACGCAGTATTTT	CASSLGALGADTQYF
NA	NA	TRBV7-9	TRBJ1-1	TGTGCCAGCAGCTTAGCAGAGGGTACTCCAACTGAAGCTTTCTTT	CASSLAEGTPTEAFF
TRBD1	few	TRBV6-5	TRBJ2-7	TGTGCCAGCAGTTTCACAGGGGTAGGGCAGTACTTC	CASSFTGVGQYF
TRBD2	NA	TRBV24-1	TRBJ2-1	TGTGCCACCAGTGACCGCGGACTAGCGGGAGGACAATACAATGAGCAGTTCTTC	CATSDRGLAGGQYNEQFF